This T cell receptor beta chain was observed in a study of blood T cell repertoires in COVID-19. Whole-study context: COVID-19 samples from acute and convalescent phases originated in the United States, Italy and Spain. The cDNA or gDNA used as material had been derived from T cells, B-cell-depleted T cells, or PBMCs.

Per the germline V gene, CDR1 is SGDLS and CDR2 is YYNGEE. V was clipped by 4 bases and J by 1 base, with 17 bases between them. The CDR3 sequence is 17 residues long. Original processing notes: Estimated nucleated cell counts came from reference gene primer amplification. Sequencing was performed with immunoSEQ multiplex PCR; in TCRdb, only in-frame clones are kept and a portion is missing. V and J calls and clone size are given by that table; D and trimming were obtained from the DNA. The sample has tens of thousands of clones, about 85% seen once; the top ten hold more than 10%. The sequence was obtained from a human donor in a cohort sampled during active COVID-19. The chain recombines TRBV9 with TRBJ2-2; D is unclear. The sample consisted of peripheral blood. The CDR3 bases are TGTGCCAGCAGCCCCCGCAAGAGACTCGGGAACACCGGGGAGCTGTTTTTT. Its translation: CASSPRKRLGNTGELFF.